The 27 T cell receptor beta chains in this list originate from one sample, sequenced in a study of blood T cells in healthy people across ages. A second PCR, run for about 6 to 12 cycles, used a sample-barcoded 5' primer plus a J-beta primer mix. Using its own MiXCR run on the 5' RACE reads, TCRdb lists one record per CDR3 protein. The sample has more than 800,000 distinct CDR3 sequences, 40% to 50% seen once. Specimen: blood. These receptors were obtained from a woman aged 60-70 years in good health.

The chain carries TRBV28 and TRBJ2-1; TRBD1 aligns across 7 bases. CDR1 MDHEN and CDR2 SYDVKM come from the germline V gene. This CDR3 is 15 amino acids long. The junction had 15 bases not matched to a gene; V was cut back by 3 bases and J by 13 bases. The CDR3 nucleotides read TGTGCCAGCAGTTTCCGGACAGGACTCCAAGAGACCCAGTTCTTC. Translating gives CASSFRTGLQETQFF.

The table lists this clonotype with a few counts. This chain connects TRBV6-5 to TRBJ2-4, with 7 bases lining up with TRBD1. The end of the DNA is better explained by TRBJ2-7, so the J call may be wrong. This CDR3 region has 12 residues. Germline V lookup: CDR1 MNHEY, CDR2 SVGAGI. The CDR3, as DNA: TGTGCCAGCAGGACAGGGTACTACGAGCAGTACTTC. Translated: CASRTGYYEQYF.

This chain uses TRBV6-2 or TRBV6-3 with TRBJ1-1; D is ambiguous. The germline gives CDR1 MNHEY, CDR2 SVGEGT. The V end lost 1 base, the J end lost 1 base, and 4 bases lay between the germline ends. The CDR3 contains 13 residues. The CDR3 is CASSYYENTEAFF. DNA for the CDR3: TGTGCCAGCAGTTACTACGAGAACACTGAAGCTTTCTTT.

The gene calls are TRBV11-2 and TRBJ2-7, with 12 bases that match TRBD2. The CDR3 contains 17 residues. The germline CDR1 and CDR2 sequences are SGHAT and FQNNGV. V lost 0 bases, J lost 5 bases, and 8 bases stayed unmatched. CDR3 DNA sequence: TGTGCCAGCAGCTTAGATGGATCTAGCGGGAGGGTTAACGAGCAGTACTTC. It yields the protein CASSLDGSSGRVNEQYF.

This clonotype has only one observation. The V call is TRBV7-2, the J call TRBJ1-5; possible D gene TRBD1, 6 bases. This CDR3 contains 16 residues. Trimming stripped 4 bases from V and 4 bases from J, with 17 bases between. CDR1 is SGHTA, CDR2 FQGNSA, per germline. CDR3 residues: CASSSATGWSNQPQHF. In nucleotides, the CDR3 is TGTGCCAGCAGCTCTGCTACAGGGTGGAGTAATCAGCCCCAGCATTTT.

The J gene is TRBJ2-2, the V gene TRBV7-2; TRBD2 matches at 10 bases. Germline CDR1 and CDR2: SGHTA and FQGNSA. V lost 3 bases to trimming and J lost 5 bases; unmatched junction nucleotides: 6. The CDR3 length is 16 residues. CDR3 sequence: CASSFQAGGVTGELFF. DNA for the CDR3: TGTGCCAGCAGCTTTCAAGCGGGAGGGGTAACCGGGGAGCTGTTTTTT.

J is TRBJ2-6 and V is TRBV29-1; D ambiguous. V was cut by 0 bases and J by 0 bases, with 9 bases left in between. Germline CDR1 and CDR2: SQVTM and ANQGSEA. The CDR3 runs to 16 residues. Here the CDR3 reads CSVEDITTSGANVLTF. The CDR3 DNA is TGCAGCGTTGAAGACATTACCACCTCTGGGGCCAACGTCCTGACTTTC.

This clonotype was picked up a small number of times. The chain links TRBV28 to TRBJ2-7; 8 nucleotides agree with TRBD2. The V segment lost 5 bases and the J segment 2 bases; nucleotides outside the gene matches: 11. The CDR3 contains 16 residues. From germline, CDR1 is MDHEN and CDR2 SYDVKM. CDR3 protein: CASSPKGLGFPYEQYF. The CDR3 region has the DNA TGTGCCAGCAGTCCTAAGGGACTAGGGTTTCCCTACGAGCAGTACTTC.

The J gene is TRBJ2-3, the V gene TRBV10-3; D is possibly TRBD1 or TRBD2 (5 bases each). The ends were cut back, 7 bases at V and 6 bases at J, with 17 bases in the middle. Per the germline V gene, CDR1 is ENHRY and CDR2 is SYGVKD. This CDR3 contains 14 residues. DNA of the CDR3: TGTGCCATCACCGACGGGGCCGAGCTTGATACGCAGTATTTT. This sequence encodes CAITDGAELDTQYF.

This clonotype has only a few counts. V gene TRBV12-3 or TRBV12-4 combines with J gene TRBJ2-7; the D gene is possibly TRBD2 (5 bases). The CDR3 runs 13 residues. The germline V and J ends were trimmed by 6 bases and 4 bases, with 13 bases remaining between them. For the CDR3, the DNA is TGTGCCAGCAGCCACCCCGAGCGGTACGAGCAGTACTTC. It is translated as CASSHPERYEQYF.

The J gene is TRBJ1-4, the V gene TRBV2; no definite D call. The germline V gene encodes CDR1 SNHLY and CDR2 FYNNEI. V lost 2 bases, J lost 8 bases, and 12 bases lay in between. There are 14 residues in the CDR3. The CDR3 here is CASSELPVVEKLFF. DNA for the CDR3: TGTGCCAGCAGTGAATTGCCAGTGGTCGAAAAACTGTTTTTT.

This clonotype was picked up a small number of times. The chain combines TRBV10-2 with TRBJ2-5, with TRBD1 matching 7 bases. The DNA end lines up better with TRBJ2-7; the J call may be wrong. The CDR3 is 14 amino acids. From germline, CDR1 is WSHSY and CDR2 SAAADI. CDR3 bases: TGCGCCAGCAGTGAAGGGGGCAGGGTCTACGAGCAGTACTTC. This sequence encodes CASSEGGRVYEQYF.

This chain connects TRBV9 to TRBJ2-1; 9 bases agree with TRBD2. The CDR3 contains 15 residues. Germline trimming cut 3 bases from V and 4 bases from J; bases unmatched to any gene: 5. The germline V gene has CDR1 SGDLS and CDR2 YYNGEE. CDR3 nucleotide sequence: TGTGCCAGCAGCGGGCGGGAGGGCCGATACAATGAGCAGTTCTTC. This gives the protein CASSGREGRYNEQFF.

This clonotype was picked up many times. The chain recombines TRBV15 with TRBJ2-7; D might be TRBD1 (6 bases). The ends were cut back, 0 bases at V and 3 bases at J, with 12 bases in the middle. CDR1 and CDR2 (germline): LNHNV, YYDKDF (reference sequence). The CDR3 is 15 residues long. CDR3 nucleotides: TGTGCCACCAGCAGAGAGGACAGAAACTTCTACGAGCAGTACTTC. Amino acids: CATSREDRNFYEQYF.

As regards this clonotype: The junction shows a germline mismatch at one end, possibly a read error. The V gene is TRBV28, the J gene TRBJ2-1, with D hard to call. This CDR3 region has 16 residues. Germline V gene data show CDR1 as MDHEN and CDR2 as SYDVKM. DNA of the CDR3: TGTGCCAGAAGTTTAACCCGAGTTGAATCCTACAATGAGCAGTTCTTC. Translating it yields CARSLTRVESYNEQFF.

The V call is TRBV20-1, the J call TRBJ2-7; the match to TRBD1 covers 7 bases. The germline gives CDR1 DFQATT, CDR2 SNEGSKA (reference sequence). The CDR3 covers 15 residues. The V segment lost 6 bases and the J segment 2 bases; nucleotides outside the gene matches: 13. CDR3 coding DNA: TGCAGTGCCAGAACATCCGGGACAGCGACCTACGAGCAGTACTTC. Residues: CSARTSGTATYEQYF.

This chain connects TRBV6-6 to TRBJ2-5; D tentatively reads TRBD1 or TRBD2 (6 bases each). V lost 9 bases, J lost 4 bases, and 18 bases lay in between. In germline, CDR1 is MNHNY, CDR2 SVGAGI (reference sequence). The CDR3 is 14 amino acids. The CDR3 protein is CASTGGLVRETQYF. DNA of the CDR3: TGTGCCAGTACTGGGGGGCTAGTACGAGAGACCCAGTACTTC.

This chain uses TRBV20-1 with TRBJ2-3; the match to TRBD1 covers 7 bases. The V segment lost 6 bases and the J segment 3 bases; nucleotides outside the gene matches: 12. The CDR3 extends over 15 amino acids. The germline V gene encodes CDR1 DFQATT and CDR2 SNEGSKA (reference sequence). DNA of the CDR3: TGCAGTGCCCCTATGGTAGGGGGCCGGACAGATACGCAGTATTTT. Protein product: CSAPMVGGRTDTQYF.

The chain uses TRBV4-1 and TRBJ2-3; 11 bases match TRBD2. Trimming cost V 10 bases and J 3 bases; bases outside gene matches: 3. CDR3 length: 13 amino acids. Germline-derived CDR1 and CDR2 are MGHRA and YSYEKL. The CDR3 nucleotides read TGCGCCACTAGCGGGAGGTTGACAGATACGCAGTATTTT. This sequence encodes CATSGRLTDTQYF.

This rearrangement joins TRBV7-6 to TRBJ2-3, with 8 bases aligning to TRBD1. Germline CDR1 and CDR2: SGHVS and FNYEAQ. CDR3 length: 15 residues. J was trimmed by 2 bases and V by 5 bases; bases with no gene match: 6. The CDR3 bases are TGTGCCAGCAGCCAGGGGGCGAGACCCACAGATACGCAGTATTTT. Encoded protein: CASSQGARPTDTQYF.

This chain joins TRBV5-5 and TRBJ2-4; TRBD2 is a possible D gene (6 bases). Between the trimmed V and J ends, which lost 4 bases and 8 bases, there was a span of 16 bases. The CDR3 extends over 14 amino acids. Germline lookup yields CDR1 SGHKS and CDR2 YYEKEE (reference sequence). For the CDR3, the DNA is TGTGCCAGCAGCAACCGCGGGGCCGGGGACATTCAGTACTTC. Translating gives CASSNRGAGDIQYF.

This chain joins TRBV4-3 and TRBJ2-6; D is unresolved. V lost 0 bases and J 0 bases, leaving 6 bases between the germline ends. The CDR3 is 16 amino acids. Germline CDR1 is LGHNA and CDR2 is YSLEER. Here the CDR3 DNA reads TGCGCCAGCAGCCAAGATGCACACTCTGGGGCCAACGTCCTGACTTTC. Encoded protein: CASSQDAHSGANVLTF.

The chain links TRBV5-4 to TRBJ2-4; maybe TRBD1 (6 bases). Germline V gives CDR1 SGHNT, CDR2 YYREEE (reference sequence). Trimming removed 0 bases at V and 13 bases at J, with 14 bases between. The CDR3 loop spans 13 amino acids. The CDR3 DNA sequence: TGTGCCAGCAGCTTGGCCAGGGGTTCTGAGCAGTACTTC. Residues: CASSLARGSEQYF.

The chain joins TRBV25-1 to TRBJ2-3; D may be TRBD1 or TRBD2 (6 bases each). This CDR3 spans 18 amino acids. CDR1 and CDR2 (germline): MGHDK, SYGVNS. V was cut by 8 bases and J by 5 bases, with 29 bases left in between. The CDR3 region is CASRGLAPQITVQDTQYF. The DNA of the CDR3 is TGTGCCAGCCGGGGGCTAGCCCCACAGATTACCGTCCAAGATACGCAGTATTTT.

The chain couples TRBV15 to TRBJ2-5, with TRBD2 as a possible D gene (6 bases). Matching the DNA end better, TRBJ2-7 makes the J call doubtful. CDR3 length equals 15 residues. The germline CDR1 and CDR2 sequences are LNHNV and YYDKDF (reference sequence). The CDR3 spells CATSRDFGGTYEQYF. The CDR3 nucleotides read TGTGCCACCAGCAGAGATTTCGGAGGGACCTACGAGCAGTACTTC.

This rearrangement joins TRBV27 to TRBJ2-6, with unresolved D. Germline CDR1 and CDR2: MNHEY and SMNVEV (reference sequence). This CDR3 has 16 amino acids. V dropped 2 bases and J dropped 0 bases, with 8 bases sitting between them. The CDR3 DNA sequence: TGTGCCAGCAGTTTAAACGTCTTCTCTGGGGCCAACGTCCTGACTTTC. Translated, it gives CASSLNVFSGANVLTF.

The V call is TRBV5-6, the J call TRBJ2-5; TRBD2 matches 9 bases. The CDR3 runs 14 residues. Germline-derived CDR1 and CDR2 are SGHDT and YYEEEE. The J segment lost 2 bases and the V segment lost 4 bases, leaving 3 bases of the junction unmatched. CDR3 sequence (DNA): TGTGCCAGCAGCCGGACTAGCGTTCAAGAGACCCAGTACTTC. It codes for CASSRTSVQETQYF.